This entry concerns a single T cell receptor beta chain. Its antigen is currently unknown. Data came from immunoSEQ multiplex PCR; TCRdb stores just in-frame clones and leaves some out. The top ten hold around 2.3% of the sample, which has 60,000 to 75,000 clones, around 88% seen once. This CDR3 spans 13 amino acids. Germline V gene sequence: CDR1 MNHNS, CDR2 SASEGT. V was pared by 7 bases and J by 5 bases, with 14 bases between. This record belongs to a study of OX40 agonist ivuxolimab in advanced cancers. Study-wide context: From roughly 20 to 79 years was the age range, with a mean of approximately 58 years, and about 83% were male. There were three patients with partial responses, one having hepatocellular carcinoma and two cutaneous melanoma.

Samples were taken at baseline and on day 1 of cycles 4 and 7. Study-level findings and limits: There were, on average, more expanded clones in CD8+ T cells than in CD4+.

Sequenced material: CD4+ or CD8+ T cells sorted from blood, taken in a trial of the OX40 agonist ivuxolimab. This sequence joins TRBV6-1 and TRBJ2-5, with D possibly matching TRBD1 (6 bases). The clonotype comes from an adult with an advanced solid tumor such as melanoma, head and neck, liver or kidney cancer. The CDR3 region is CASIQGNEETQYF. CDR3 coding DNA: TGTGCCAGCATTCAGGGGAACGAGGAGACCCAGTACTTC.